This paragraph covers one T cell receptor beta chain sequence. As yet, its antigen is unknown. This entry belongs to a study of T cells in Graves' hyperthyroidism and ophthalmopathy. The wider study: It was at initial diagnosis, before any treatment, that peripheral blood was collected. Study results and limitations: Most expanded thyroid clonotypes above 0.001 recurred in blood.

PBMCs were derived from about 9.1 ml fresh peripheral blood. RNA transcripts yielded amplified TCR beta CDR3 regions. A first-round RT-PCR of the TCR CDR3 used the HTBI primer set. Each CDR3 protein gets one entry after TCRdb re-called the multiplex PCR reads with MiXCR. The sample lists around 400,000 distinct CDR3 sequences, more than 15% occurring once. Germline CDR1 SGHAT, CDR2 FQNNGV. V lost 1 base to trimming and J lost 10 bases; unmatched junction nucleotides: 15. The CDR3 spans 18 residues. The sequence was obtained from a woman aged 18-29 years with Graves' hyperthyroidism that later progressed to Graves' ophthalmopathy. V is TRBV11-2 and J is TRBJ2-1; 11 nucleotides agree with TRBD2. The source material was blood. The CDR3 reads CASSLGIAGGQAVSEQFF. The CDR3, as DNA: TGTGCCAGCAGCTTAGGCATAGCGGGAGGGCAAGCGGTTAGCGAGCAGTTCTTC.